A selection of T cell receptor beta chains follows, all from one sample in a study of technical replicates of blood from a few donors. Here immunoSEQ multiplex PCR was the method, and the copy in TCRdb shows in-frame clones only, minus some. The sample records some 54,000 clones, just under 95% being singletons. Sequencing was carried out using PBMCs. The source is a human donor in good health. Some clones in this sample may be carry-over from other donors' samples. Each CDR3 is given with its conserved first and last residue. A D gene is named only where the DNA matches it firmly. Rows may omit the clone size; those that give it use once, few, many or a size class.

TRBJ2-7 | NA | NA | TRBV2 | CASSEHRDLEEQYF | TGTGCCAGCAGTGAACACAGGGATCTTGAAGAGCAGTACTTC
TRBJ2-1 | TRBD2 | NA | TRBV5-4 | CASSLSSGGAYEQFF | TGTGCCAGCAGCTTATCTAGCGGGGGGGCTTATGAGCAGTTCTTC
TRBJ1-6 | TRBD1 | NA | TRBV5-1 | CASSFDRGYNSPLHF | TGCGCCAGCAGCTTTGACAGGGGCTATAATTCACCCCTCCACTTT
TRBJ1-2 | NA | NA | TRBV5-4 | CASSLHRENNTF | TGTGCCAGCAGCCTACACAGGGAAAATAACACCTTC
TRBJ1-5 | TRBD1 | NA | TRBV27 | CASSRGQEYNQPQHF | TGTGCCAGCAGTAGGGGACAGGAGTACAATCAGCCCCAGCATTTT
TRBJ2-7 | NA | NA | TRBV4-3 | CASSQNGFYEQYF | TGCGCCAGCAGCCAAAACGGGTTTTACGAGCAGTACTTC
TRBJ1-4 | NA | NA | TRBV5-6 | CASSLGGGKLFF | TGTGCCAGCAGCTTGGGAGGGGGAAAACTGTTTTTT
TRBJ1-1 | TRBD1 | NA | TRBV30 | CAWSGTASEAFF | TGTGCCTGGAGCGGGACAGCCTCTGAAGCTTTCTTT
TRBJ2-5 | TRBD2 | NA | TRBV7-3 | CASSLSSGGPATQYF | TGTGCCAGCAGCTTAAGCTCGGGGGGGCCCGCGACCCAGTACTTC
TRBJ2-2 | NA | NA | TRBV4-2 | CASSQIRGWAGELFF | TGTGCCAGCAGCCAAATCAGAGGTTGGGCCGGGGAGCTGTTTTTT
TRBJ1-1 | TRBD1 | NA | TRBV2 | CASMAQGQGAEAFF | TGTGCCAGCATGGCCCAGGGACAGGGGGCTGAAGCTTTCTTT
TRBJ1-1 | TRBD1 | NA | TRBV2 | CASNNRGEAFF | TGTGCCAGCAACAACAGGGGAGAAGCTTTCTTT
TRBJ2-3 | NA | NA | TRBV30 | CAWSVQDTQYF | TGTGCCTGGAGTGTACAAGATACGCAGTATTTT
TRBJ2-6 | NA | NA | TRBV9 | CASSDLRGSGANVLTF | TGTGCCAGCAGCGACCTTAGAGGCTCTGGGGCCAACGTCCTGACTTTC
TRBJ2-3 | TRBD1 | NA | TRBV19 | CASSNPGTERSDTQYF | TGTGCCAGTAGTAACCCCGGGACAGAACGCTCAGATACGCAGTATTTT
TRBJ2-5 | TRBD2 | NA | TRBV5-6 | CASSLFSGSKETQYF | TGTGCCAGCAGCTTATTTAGCGGGAGCAAAGAGACCCAGTACTTC
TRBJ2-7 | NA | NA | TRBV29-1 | CSVGTGYYEQYF | TGCAGCGTTGGAACAGGGTACTACGAGCAGTACTTC
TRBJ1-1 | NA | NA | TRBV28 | CASSLGRAGGNTEAFF | TGTGCCAGCAGTTTAGGTAGGGCCGGGGGGAACACTGAAGCTTTCTTT
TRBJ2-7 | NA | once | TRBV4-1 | CASSQFTTGDYEQYF | TGCGCCAGCAGCCAATTCACCACGGGGGACTACGAGCAGTACTTC
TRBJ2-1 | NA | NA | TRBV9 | CASSATPYNEQFF | TGTGCCAGCAGCGCTACGCCCTACAATGAGCAGTTCTTC
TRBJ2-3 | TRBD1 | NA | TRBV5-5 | CASEGRGRTDTQYF | TGTGCCAGCGAAGGCAGGGGGCGGACAGATACGCAGTATTTT
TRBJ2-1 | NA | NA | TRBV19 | CASSIKDSAHNEQFF | TGTGCCAGTAGTATTAAGGACTCAGCCCACAATGAGCAGTTCTTC
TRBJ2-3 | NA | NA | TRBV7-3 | CASSGGRGADTQYF | TGTGCCAGCAGCGGGGGCAGGGGGGCGGATACGCAGTATTTT
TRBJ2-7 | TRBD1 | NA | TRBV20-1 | CSANRGWEQYF | TGCAGTGCCAACAGGGGGTGGGAGCAGTACTTC
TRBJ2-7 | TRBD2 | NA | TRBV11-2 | CASSFLAGHAYEQYF | TGTGCCAGCAGCTTCCTAGCGGGACACGCCTACGAGCAGTACTTC
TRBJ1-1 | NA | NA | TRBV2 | CASSENRVGRGGDTEAFF | TGTGCCAGCAGCGAAAATAGGGTTGGGAGGGGTGGGGACACTGAAGCTTTCTTT
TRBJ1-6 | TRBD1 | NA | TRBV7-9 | CASSLGQAKSPLHF | TGTGCCAGCAGCTTGGGACAGGCCAAGTCACCCCTCCACTTT
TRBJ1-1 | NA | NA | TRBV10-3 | CAISAGGTEAFF | TGTGCCATCAGTGCCGGGGGCACTGAAGCTTTCTTT
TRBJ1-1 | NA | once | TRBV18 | CASSPSVQNTEAFF | TGTGCCAGCTCCCCCTCGGTCCAGAACACTGAAGCTTTCTTT
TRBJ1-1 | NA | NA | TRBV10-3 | CAISGGVTEAFF | TGTGCCATCAGTGGGGGGGTTACTGAAGCTTTCTTT
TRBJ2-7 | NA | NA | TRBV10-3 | CAIRQAEAYEQYF | TGTGCCATCAGACAAGCGGAAGCTTACGAGCAGTACTTC
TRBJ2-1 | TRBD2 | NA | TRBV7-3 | CASSLTAVAGYNEQFF | TGTGCCAGCAGCTTAACGGCGGTAGCGGGATACAATGAGCAGTTCTTC
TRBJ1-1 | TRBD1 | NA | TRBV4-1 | CASSHQRSTGGNTEAFF | TGCGCCAGCAGCCATCAGCGTAGCACAGGGGGGAACACTGAAGCTTTCTTT
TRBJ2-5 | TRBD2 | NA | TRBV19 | CASSISGLAGSETQYF | TGTGCCAGTAGTATTTCCGGTCTAGCGGGATCAGAGACCCAGTACTTC
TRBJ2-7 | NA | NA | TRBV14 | CASSQGWGPHEQYF | TGTGCCAGCAGCCAAGGGTGGGGGCCACACGAGCAGTACTTC
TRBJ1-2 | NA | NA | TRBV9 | CASSVRLGADYGYTF | TGTGCCAGCAGCGTACGTCTGGGGGCGGACTATGGCTACACCTTC
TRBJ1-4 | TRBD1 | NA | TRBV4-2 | CASSQPDRESEKLFF | TGTGCCAGCAGCCAGCCCGACAGGGAGAGCGAAAAACTGTTTTTT
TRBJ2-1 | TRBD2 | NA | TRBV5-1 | CASRLGTSGGVVKFF | TGCGCCAGTAGACTCGGGACTAGCGGGGGGGTGGTAAAGTTCTTC
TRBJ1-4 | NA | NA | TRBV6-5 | CASSPGGRTNEKLFF | TGTGCCAGCAGCCCGGGGGGTCGGACGAATGAAAAACTGTTTTTT
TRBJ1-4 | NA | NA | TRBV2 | CASSKTGFATNEKLFF | TGTGCCAGCAGTAAAACAGGATTTGCAACTAATGAAAAACTGTTTTTT
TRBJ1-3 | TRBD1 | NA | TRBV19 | CATEDRGLGNTIYF | TGTGCCACCGAAGACAGGGGGCTTGGAAACACCATATATTTT